The 11 T cell receptor beta chains given below trace back to one sample, sequenced in a study of human T cells and chemical hapten exposure. Time point described: patch test 1, 2 weeks after DPC sensitization. As to treatment: therapeutic diphenylcyclopropenone sensitization with weekly scalp DPC. TCRdb passed the RACE reads through MiXCR, listing each CDR3 protein once. This table has tens of thousands of distinct CDR3 sequences, 9.3% appearing once. This material consisted of whole blood, taken in connection with sensitization to the hapten diphenylcyclopropenone (DPC). These receptor sequences come from a woman aged 40 to 55 with alopecia areata. Some clones in this sample may be carry-over from other donors' samples.

V gene TRBV4-3 combines with J gene TRBJ2-1, with 8 nucleotides matching TRBD2. This CDR3 contains 16 residues. Germline trimming cut 1 base from V and 6 bases from J; bases unmatched to any gene: 8. CDR1 is LGHNA and CDR2 is YSLEER in the germline V gene. The CDR3 protein is CASSQAVGSGINEQFF. The CDR3 bases are TGCGCCAGCAGCCAAGCAGTAGGTAGCGGGATCAATGAGCAGTTCTTC.

This clonotype came up many times. This rearrangement joins TRBV4-2 to TRBJ2-3; 8 bases are shared with TRBD2. From germline, CDR1 is LGHNA and CDR2 YNFKEQ. V shed 4 bases, J shed 3 bases, and the junction held 9 bases outside the gene matches. The CDR3 contains 16 residues. Here the CDR3 DNA reads TGTGCCAGCAGCCTATATAGCGGGGTCGGGACAGATACGCAGTATTTT. This translates into CASSLYSGVGTDTQYF.

This clonotype was observed a few times. J is TRBJ2-7 and V is TRBV6-6; D may match TRBD1 or TRBD2 (5 bases each). CDR1 MNHNY and CDR2 SVGAGI come from the germline V gene (reference sequence). V was shortened by 9 bases and J by 2 bases, with 20 bases between the two germline ends. The CDR3 has 15 amino acids. The CDR3 coding sequence is TGTGCCAGTCAAGCTTTCGGGACGGAGACCTACGAGCAGTACTTC. Translating it yields CASQAFGTETYEQYF.

This clonotype was seen ten or more times. This chain joins TRBV6-5 and TRBJ1-3; D uncertain. This CDR3 has 15 amino acids. The germline gives CDR1 MNHEY, CDR2 SVGAGI. The V gene lost 4 bases and the J gene lost 0 bases, with 10 bases spanning the gap. In DNA, the CDR3 is TGTGCCAGCAGTTTCGACGGAAGCTCTGGAAACACCATATATTTT. Protein sequence: CASSFDGSSGNTIYF.

This clonotype appeared many times. The rearrangement joins TRBV6-6 to TRBJ2-4, with 11 bases that match TRBD2. Trimming at V came to 6 bases and at J to 1 base, leaving 5 bases not matched to a gene. The CDR3 extends over 16 amino acids. CDR1 and CDR2 (germline): MNHNY, SVGAGI (reference sequence). CDR3 in DNA: TGTGCCAGCAGCCTTAGCGGGGGGGCCGCCAAAAACATTCAGTACTTC. It is translated as CASSLSGGAAKNIQYF.

This clonotype has ten or more counts. V gene TRBV11-2 combines with J gene TRBJ2-7; D uncertain. The CDR3 consists of 14 residues. V shed 5 bases and J shed 6 bases, with 17 bases lying between them. Germline assignment: CDR1 SGHAT and CDR2 FQNNGV. The CDR3 DNA sequence: TGTGCCAGCAGCATGCTCGGGCTCCAAGGCGAGCAGTACTTC. It yields the protein CASSMLGLQGEQYF.

V gene TRBV7-7 combines with J gene TRBJ2-2; 8 bases agree with TRBD2. CDR3 length: 13 amino acids. Germline loops: CDR1 SSHAT, CDR2 FNYEAQ (reference sequence). V trimming: 10 bases; J trimming: 5 bases; junction bases outside the gene matches: 6. CDR3 amino acids: CATRGGRTGELFF. The CDR3 region has the DNA TGTGCCACCCGCGGGGGGCGAACCGGGGAGCTGTTTTTT.

The V and J genes are TRBV24-1 and TRBJ2-2; D remains ambiguous. V lost 3 bases and J lost 2, with 3 bases in between. Germline V CDR1 and CDR2: KGHDR, SFDVKD. The length of the CDR3 is 13 residues. The CDR3 coding sequence is TGTGCCACCAGTGATACAAACACCGGGGAGCTGTTTTTT. Residues: CATSDTNTGELFF.

The V and J genes are TRBV20-1 and TRBJ1-5; 8 bases agree with TRBD1. The CDR3 is made up of 14 amino acids. With 0 bases clipped from V and 7 bases from J, the junction kept 5 bases outside the gene matches. The germline CDR1 and CDR2 sequences are DFQATT and SNEGSKA (reference sequence). The CDR3 spells CSARDSGGRQPQHF. CDR3 nucleotide sequence: TGCAGTGCTAGAGATTCAGGGGGCCGGCAGCCCCAGCATTTT.

This clonotype came up many times. The chain carries TRBV6-2 or TRBV6-3 and TRBJ1-1, with D tentatively TRBD1 (6 bases). The CDR3 totals 12 residues. Per the germline V gene, CDR1 is MNHEY and CDR2 is SVGEGT. Trimming cost V 6 bases and J 12 bases, with 17 bases left between them. CDR3 DNA sequence: TGTGCCAGCAGCCCCAGGGGACGCATATCTTTCTTT. Amino acid sequence: CASSPRGRISFF.

This CDR3 is CASSSNRGDYGYTF. The CDR3 region has the DNA TGTGCCAGCAGTTCCAACAGGGGGGACTATGGCTACACCTTC. V gene TRBV27 combines with J gene TRBJ1-2; 8 bases fit TRBD1. This CDR3 is built from 14 residues. V was pared by 4 bases and J by 3 bases, with 4 bases of the junction left unmatched. Germline V gene data show CDR1 as MNHEY and CDR2 as SMNVEV (reference sequence).